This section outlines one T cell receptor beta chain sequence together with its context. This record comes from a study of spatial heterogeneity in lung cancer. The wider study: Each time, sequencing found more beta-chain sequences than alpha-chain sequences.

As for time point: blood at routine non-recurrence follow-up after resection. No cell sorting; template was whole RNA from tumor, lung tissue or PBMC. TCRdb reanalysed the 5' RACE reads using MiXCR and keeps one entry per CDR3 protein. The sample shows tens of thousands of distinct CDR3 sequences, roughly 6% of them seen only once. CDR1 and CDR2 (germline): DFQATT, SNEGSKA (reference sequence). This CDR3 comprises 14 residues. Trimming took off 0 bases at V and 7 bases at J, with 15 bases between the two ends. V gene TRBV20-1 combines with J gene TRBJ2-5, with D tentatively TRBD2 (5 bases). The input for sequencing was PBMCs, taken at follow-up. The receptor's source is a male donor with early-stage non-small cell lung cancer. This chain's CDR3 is CSARDPSLGGTQYF. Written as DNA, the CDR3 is TGCAGTGCTAGAGATCCTTCCCTCGGAGGGACCCAGTACTTC.